The 27 T cell receptor beta chains below come from one sample, sequenced in a study of blood T cells in healthy people across ages. Primers used in a second PCR of about 6 to 12 cycles were a sample-barcoded 5' primer and a J-beta primer mix. One entry per CDR3 protein, called by TCRdb with MiXCR from the 5' RACE reads. Among about 1.1 million distinct CDR3 sequences listed, roughly two fifths were seen once. Material for sequencing was blood. These receptors all stem from a man aged 18 to 35 in good health.

This clonotype appeared a few times. J is TRBJ1-3 and V is TRBV7-2; D not resolved. The CDR3 is 16 amino acids. Germline values: CDR1 SGHTA, CDR2 FQGNSA. V gave up 1 base and J gave up 8 bases, with 18 bases separating them. The CDR3 reads CASSLGWTARWDTIYF. CDR3 sequence (DNA): TGTGCCAGCAGCTTAGGATGGACGGCACGGTGGGACACCATATATTTT.

The chain has TRBV4-2 and TRBJ2-2, with 12 bases matching TRBD2. Trimming at V came to 4 bases and at J to 3 bases, leaving 3 bases not matched to a gene. Per the germline V gene, CDR1 is LGHNA and CDR2 is YNFKEQ. The CDR3 is 16 amino acids. The CDR3 DNA reads TGTGCCAGCAGCCCTAGCGGGGGGGCTTACACCGGGGAGCTGTTTTTT. Amino acid sequence: CASSPSGGAYTGELFF.

This clonotype was seen only a few times. The rearrangement uses TRBV20-1 and TRBJ2-3; D may be TRBD1 (6 bases). This CDR3 spans 15 amino acids. The V end lost 2 bases, the J end lost 2 bases, and 14 bases lay between the germline ends. The germline gives CDR1 DFQATT, CDR2 SNEGSKA (reference sequence). The CDR3 coding sequence is TGCAGTGCTAGACAGCAGGGGCGGTACACAGATACGCAGTATTTT. This codes for CSARQQGRYTDTQYF.

The chain joins TRBV9 to TRBJ1-5, with a possible D match to TRBD1 (5 bases). The germline V gene has CDR1 SGDLS and CDR2 YYNGEE. The CDR3 totals 14 residues. V shed 0 bases and J shed 8 bases, with 12 bases lying between them. This CDR3 is CASSVAGHYEPQHF. Written as DNA, the CDR3 is TGTGCCAGCAGCGTAGCAGGGCACTATGAGCCCCAGCATTTT.

This clonotype was observed a handful of times. V is TRBV11-2 and J is TRBJ2-1; D is uncertain. The CDR3 extends over 16 amino acids. V lost 0 bases to trimming and J lost 0 bases, with 9 bases between them. The V gene's germline CDR1 is SGHAT and CDR2 FQNNGV. The CDR3, as DNA: TGTGCCAGCAGCTTAGAGGTAACCGGCTCCTACAATGAGCAGTTCTTC. This gives the protein CASSLEVTGSYNEQFF.

The rearrangement links TRBV5-1 to TRBJ2-3; TRBD1 aligns across 9 bases. This CDR3 has 16 amino acids. Trimming at V came to 0 bases and at J to 1 base, leaving 3 bases not matched to a gene. The germline gives CDR1 SGHRS, CDR2 YFSETQ. The CDR3 spells CASSLETGGRTDTQYF. Here the CDR3 DNA reads TGCGCCAGCAGCTTGGAAACAGGGGGCCGCACAGATACGCAGTATTTT.

J is TRBJ1-2 and V is TRBV5-1, with 7 bases identical to TRBD1. The CDR3 runs to 14 residues. The germline CDR1 and CDR2 sequences are SGHRS and YFSETQ. Trimming cost V 0 bases and J 8 bases; bases outside gene matches: 7. CDR3 protein: CASSLVQGEAGYTF. The CDR3 bases are TGCGCCAGCAGCTTGGTCCAGGGGGAGGCCGGCTACACCTTC.

The CDR3 here is CASSLRTGGERNYGYTF. CDR3 bases: TGTGCCAGCAGCTTACGGACAGGGGGTGAACGAAACTATGGCTACACCTTC. The genes are TRBV7-8 and TRBJ1-2; TRBD1 matches at 10 bases. The V gene end was trimmed by 2 bases and the J gene end by 2 bases; junction bases not matched to a gene: 8. The germline gives CDR1 SGHVS, CDR2 FQNEAQ. The CDR3 covers 17 residues.

This clonotype was seen more than once but under ten times. The CDR3 is CASSAGLGEGYTF. The CDR3 bases are TGTGCCAGCAGCGCAGGCCTCGGGGAAGGCTACACCTTC. The chain joins TRBV12-3 or TRBV12-4 to TRBJ1-2; D gene ambiguous. This CDR3 has 13 residues. Trimming shortened V by 6 bases and J by 8 bases, and 16 bases separated the two germline ends.

The chain links TRBV9 to TRBJ2-2, with 10 positions matching TRBD2. The junction had 4 bases not matched to a gene; V was cut back by 2 bases and J by 0 bases. The germline gives CDR1 SGDLS, CDR2 YYNGEE. The CDR3 has 17 amino acids. The CDR3 DNA reads TGTGCCAGCAGCGTCCCCAGCGGGGGGGCGAACACCGGGGAGCTGTTTTTT. Protein sequence: CASSVPSGGANTGELFF.

The V and J genes are TRBV3-1 and TRBJ1-1, with D possibly TRBD1 on 5 matching bases. The V gene lost 5 bases and the J gene lost 1 base, with 11 bases spanning the gap. This CDR3 has 14 amino acids. Germline V gene sequence: CDR1 LGHDT, CDR2 YNNKEL (reference sequence). DNA of the CDR3: TGTGCCAGCAGCAGACTTCAGGGGAACACTGAAGCTTTCTTT. Translated: CASSRLQGNTEAFF.

This clonotype was seen more than once but under ten times. The rearrangement links TRBV2 to TRBJ1-5; a weak D match, TRBD1 (5 bases). CDR1 is SNHLY and CDR2 is FYNNEI in the germline V gene. The CDR3 is made up of 15 amino acids. Trimming removed 7 bases at V and 0 bases at J, with 13 bases between. The CDR3 DNA follows: TGTGCCAGCAACCTTGGGGGGTTTAGCAATCAGCCCCAGCATTTT. It is translated as CASNLGGFSNQPQHF.

With regard to this clonotype: A much larger clone is a single base away; this may be a read error. This chain joins TRBV20-1 and TRBJ1-2; no firm D call. V lost 3 bases and J lost 6, with 11 bases in between. CDR1 DFQATT and CDR2 SNEGSKA come from the germline V gene (reference sequence). The CDR3 is made up of 12 amino acids. The CDR3 region has the DNA TGCAGTGCTAGCCCCCCGAGGCATGGCTACACCTTC. Protein sequence: CSASPPRHGYTF.

This clonotype has ten or more counts. This chain joins TRBV20-1 and TRBJ2-3; D is uncertain. Germline V lookup: CDR1 DFQATT, CDR2 SNEGSKA (reference sequence). V was cut by 6 bases and J by 1 base, with 14 bases left in between. This CDR3 has 14 residues. The CDR3 nucleotides are TGCAGTGCCGACCCAAGGCAGCGCACAGATACGCAGTATTTT. Its translation: CSADPRQRTDTQYF.

This clonotype was seen more than once but under ten times. V and J are TRBV7-2 and TRBJ1-1, with 7 bases identical to TRBD1. This CDR3 spans 15 amino acids. With 6 bases clipped from V and 5 bases from J, the junction kept 12 bases outside the gene matches. Germline loops: CDR1 SGHTA, CDR2 FQGNSA. CDR3 DNA: TGTGCCAGCAGACCCTGGACAGGAGGGGGAACTGAAGCTTTCTTT. Protein product: CASRPWTGGGTEAFF.

This clonotype showed up just a few times. The chain joins TRBV5-1 to TRBJ1-1; D possibly corresponds to TRBD1 (5 bases). CDR1 and CDR2 from the germline V gene are SGHRS and YFSETQ. The CDR3 is 15 residues long. Trimming took off 1 base at V and 5 bases at J, with 15 bases between the two ends. The chain's CDR3 is CASSLSAGARTEAFF. The CDR3 DNA reads as TGCGCCAGCAGCTTGAGCGCTGGGGCGCGGACTGAAGCTTTCTTT.

V usage is TRBV6-1 and J usage is TRBJ2-1; 11 positions match TRBD2. Per germline, CDR1 MNHNS and CDR2 SASEGT. The length of the CDR3 is 14 residues. After removal of 7 bases from V and 7 bases from J, the junction contained 6 bases not matched to a gene. CDR3 in DNA: TGTGCCAGCATTAGCGGGGGGGCCGGGAATGAGCAGTTCTTC. It codes for CASISGGAGNEQFF.

This clonotype was seen a handful of times. The chain is built from TRBV27 and TRBJ2-3, with TRBD1 matching over 7 bases. Trimming removed 8 bases from V and 3 bases from J; junction bases left unmatched: 8. Germline CDR1 is MNHEY and CDR2 is SMNVEV (reference sequence). The CDR3 contains 14 residues. The CDR3 reads CASRQGHTTDTQYF. For the CDR3, the DNA is TGTGCCAGCCGACAGGGACATACGACAGATACGCAGTATTTT.

On this clonotype itself: One end of the junction is discordant with germline, which a read error may explain. The rearrangement joins TRBV27 to TRBJ2-3; the match to TRBD2 covers 9 bases. Germline V lookup: CDR1 MNHEY, CDR2 SMNVEV (reference sequence). CDR3 length equals 15 residues. The CDR3 spells CASSFRRGGGDTQYF. The CDR3 DNA is TGTGCTAGCAGTTTCCGGCGGGGGGGCGGAGATACGCAGTATTTT.

V is TRBV6-5 and J is TRBJ2-1; D is uncertain. Trimming removed 5 bases from V and 0 bases from J, with 14 bases in between. Germline assignment: CDR1 MNHEY and CDR2 SVGAGI. The CDR3 has 16 residues. The CDR3 loop reads CASSQLTFPSYNEQFF. The CDR3 coding sequence is TGTGCCAGCAGTCAGCTAACCTTCCCCTCCTACAATGAGCAGTTCTTC.

The rearrangement joins TRBV6-6 to TRBJ1-5; TRBD1 matches 7 bases. This CDR3 is 15 amino acids long. Germline-derived CDR1 and CDR2 are MNHNY and SVGAGI (reference sequence). V gave up 4 bases and J gave up 5 bases; unmatched junction bases: 8. The CDR3 loop reads CASSSPQGQHQPQHF. CDR3 DNA: TGTGCCAGCAGTTCCCCGCAGGGACAGCATCAGCCCCAGCATTTT.

The J gene is TRBJ2-5, the V gene TRBV30; a possible D gene is TRBD2 (6 bases). Trimming left V 1 base short and J 1 base short, with 10 bases between. The CDR3 runs to 14 residues. CDR1 is GTSNPN, CDR2 SVGIG, per germline (reference sequence). CDR3 nucleotides: TGTGCCTGGAGTGGGCTAGCGACCCAAGAGACCCAGTACTTC. It codes for CAWSGLATQETQYF.

The chain links TRBV11-2 to TRBJ1-5; TRBD1 might be the D (6 bases). Germline CDR1 is SGHAT and CDR2 is FQNNGV. The CDR3 has 15 residues. Trimming stripped 5 bases from V and 3 bases from J, with 14 bases between. The CDR3 loop reads CASSRTQGYNQPQHF. CDR3 DNA: TGTGCCAGCAGCCGGACCCAGGGGTACAATCAGCCCCAGCATTTT.

This clonotype was seen ten or more times. The chain uses TRBV20-1 and TRBJ1-6; 7 bases are a match to TRBD1. Germline trimming cut 0 bases from V and 3 bases from J; bases unmatched to any gene: 2. Germline assignment: CDR1 DFQATT and CDR2 SNEGSKA (reference sequence). There are 15 residues in the CDR3. CDR3 nucleotides: TGCAGTGCTAGAGATGGGACAGACTATAATTCACCCCTCCACTTT. As protein: CSARDGTDYNSPLHF.

This chain uses TRBV6-5 with TRBJ1-2; the D gene is possibly TRBD1 (6 bases). The CDR3 consists of 13 residues. The germline CDR1 and CDR2 sequences are MNHEY and SVGAGI. V lost 5 bases, J lost 3 bases, and 10 bases lay in between. The DNA of the CDR3 is TGTGCCAGCAGTCGGGACACCCACTATGGCTACACCTTC. Amino acid sequence: CASSRDTHYGYTF.

The genes are TRBV7-6 and TRBJ1-1; no clear D gene. Germline-derived CDR1 and CDR2 are SGHVS and FNYEAQ. This CDR3 spans 15 amino acids. The V gene lost 5 bases and the J gene lost 4 bases, with 17 bases spanning the gap. The CDR3 bases are TGTGCCAGCAGCGAAGGGAAGCCAGGCCTCACTGAAGCTTTCTTT. Amino acids: CASSEGKPGLTEAFF.

Only a few counts were recorded for this clonotype. The V gene is TRBV3-1, the J gene TRBJ1-2, with D perhaps TRBD1 (5 bases). The germline V gene has CDR1 LGHDT and CDR2 YNNKEL (reference sequence). V lost 0 bases and J 3 bases, leaving 11 bases between the germline ends. This CDR3 contains 15 residues. The chain's CDR3 is CASSQDTGGHYGYTF. The CDR3 region has the DNA TGTGCCAGCAGCCAAGATACAGGTGGACACTATGGCTACACCTTC.